These T cell receptor beta chains were read from a single sample in a study of radiation and T cells in renal cell carcinoma. TCRdb's table, derived via immunoSEQ multiplex PCR, lists solely in-frame clones and lacks some. This table holds about 150,000 clones, approximately 90% found once. The sequences come from blood, collected from a patient whose treatment included radiotherapy and nephrectomy. Receptors were obtained from a woman aged 70-85 years with renal cell carcinoma. Both conserved end residues are part of each CDR3. The order of the fields is J gene, D gene, clone size, V gene, CDR3 DNA, CDR3 protein. The D gene is left open where the match is weak. Clone size is shown for a subset of rows, as once, few, many or a class of expanded clone.

>TRBJ2-3|TRBD2|-|TRBV9
TGTGCCAGCAGCGTCGGGACTAGCAAAAATACGCAGTATTTT
CASSVGTSKNTQYF
>TRBJ1-5|-|-|TRBV28
TGTGCCAGCAGTTCCCCAAGCGGCCAGCCCCAGCATTTT
CASSSPSGQPQHF
>TRBJ2-1|TRBD2|-|TRBV6-6
TGTGCCAGCAGAGGGAGGGCCAATGAGCAGTTCTTC
CASRGRANEQFF
>TRBJ2-2|-|-|TRBV27
TGTGCCTCCAGGGAGATGAACACCGGGGAGCTGTTTTTT
CASREMNTGELFF
>TRBJ2-3|-|-|TRBV5-4
TGTGCCAGCAGCTTGGACAGCGGAGATACGCAGTATTTT
CASSLDSGDTQYF
>TRBJ1-1|-|-|TRBV9
TGTGCCAGCAGCGAGCCGACAGGAGGGAGTTATACTGAAGCTTTCTTT
CASSEPTGGSYTEAFF
>TRBJ1-1|-|-|TRBV5-1
TGCGCCAGCAGCTTGGGGGGACCGAACACTGAAGCTTTCTTT
CASSLGGPNTEAFF
>TRBJ1-5|-|-|TRBV18
TGTGCCAGCTCACCAGGGGTAGATCAGCCCCAGCATTTT
CASSPGVDQPQHF
>TRBJ1-2|-|-|TRBV5-1
TGCGCCAGCAGCTTGGACCGTGTCTCCTATGGCTACACCTTC
CASSLDRVSYGYTF
>TRBJ1-2|-|-|TRBV2
TGTGCCAGCAGTGGATGGGGGGCAGACGGCTACACCTTC
CASSGWGADGYTF
>TRBJ1-2|-|few|TRBV9
TGTGCCAGCAGCGTAGGCTTGGGGAACAACTATGGCTACACCTTC
CASSVGLGNNYGYTF
>TRBJ1-4|TRBD1|-|TRBV30
TGTGCCTGGAGCCACGGGACAGGTGGAGAAAAACTGTTTTTT
CAWSHGTGGEKLFF
>TRBJ1-3|-|-|TRBV10-1
TGCGCCAGCAGTCCGGGACAACTGAGAAACACCATATATTTT
CASSPGQLRNTIYF
>TRBJ2-7|-|-|TRBV2
TGTGCCAGCAGTGACGGCTTTGGGGGCCTCTACGAGCAGTACTTC
CASSDGFGGLYEQYF
>TRBJ2-7|-|once|TRBV6-5
TGTGCCAGCAGTTACCGGGACCGAAACTACGAGCAGTACTTC
CASSYRDRNYEQYF
>TRBJ1-1|-|-|TRBV6-5
TGTGCCAGCAGTCTCAGGGGAAAGAACACTGAAGCTTTCTTT
CASSLRGKNTEAFF
>TRBJ1-6|-|-|TRBV10-3
TGTGCCATCAGTGGCGGCGGCCTGAATTCACCCCTCCACTTT
CAISGGGLNSPLHF
>TRBJ2-7|-|-|TRBV6-1
TGTGCCAGCAGTGAAGTCGCGACATTCGAGCAGTACTTC
CASSEVATFEQYF
>TRBJ1-1|-|-|TRBV11-3
TGTGCCAGCAGCTTAGATCGGGGACGGCGTGAAGCTTTCTTT
CASSLDRGRREAFF
>TRBJ1-2|-|-|TRBV7-2
TGTGCCAGCAGTCAAGCGTGGGGTGACAGAGGCTACACCTTC
CASSQAWGDRGYTF
>TRBJ2-3|-|-|TRBV27
TGTGCCAGCAGTTCCGGCACAGATACGCAGTATTTT
CASSSGTDTQYF
>TRBJ2-1|-|-|TRBV30
TGTGCCTGGGGTCCGGGACGGACCTACAATGAGCAGTTCTTC
CAWGPGRTYNEQFF
>TRBJ2-1|-|-|TRBV13
TGTGCCAGCAGCTTAGGGAGGAATGAGCAGTTCTTC
CASSLGRNEQFF
>TRBJ1-2|-|-|TRBV5-4
TGTGCCAGCAGCTTGTGGATTGCGGGGGTTGACGGCTACACCTTC
CASSLWIAGVDGYTF
>TRBJ2-5|-|once|TRBV11-3
TGTGCCAGCAGCTCCGAGGGGCGAGAGACCCAGTACTTC
CASSSEGRETQYF
>TRBJ1-2|TRBD1|-|TRBV4-3
TGCGCCAGCAGCCAAGACCTACAGGGGGCCTTAGGCTACACCTTC
CASSQDLQGALGYTF
>TRBJ1-1|-|few|TRBV14
TGTGCCAGCAGTTTGGGGGCACCCAGGAACACTGAAGCTTTCTTT
CASSLGAPRNTEAFF
>TRBJ2-1|-|-|TRBV5-1
TGCGCCAGCAGCTTGGCGGCCGGTAGCTCCTACAATGAGCAGTTCTTC
CASSLAAGSSYNEQFF
>TRBJ2-2|TRBD1|-|TRBV15
TGTGCCACCAGCAGAGATCTTGTCGTACAGGGGATGATAGGCAACACCGGGGAGCTGTTTTTT
CATSRDLVVQGMIGNTGELFF
>TRBJ2-2|TRBD2|-|TRBV27
TGTGCCAGCAGTTTAATGGCTAGCGGGGTAACCGGGGAGCTGTTTTTT
CASSLMASGVTGELFF
>TRBJ1-3|-|-|TRBV29-1
TGCAGCGTTGAAGAGGGGACCGGAAACACCATATATTTT
CSVEEGTGNTIYF
>TRBJ2-6|-|-|TRBV20-1
TGCAGTGCGTCTGGGGCCAACGTCCTGACTTTC
CSASGANVLTF
>TRBJ2-7|-|-|TRBV30
TGTGCCTGGAGTGCAAAATACAACGAGCAGTACTTC
CAWSAKYNEQYF
>TRBJ1-3|-|few|TRBV5-4
TGTGCCAGCAGCAGCGGAATACAGAGCTCTGGAAACACCATATATTTT
CASSSGIQSSGNTIYF
>TRBJ2-1|-|-|TRBV19
TGTGCCAGTAAGTTGTGGGACACCTCCTACAATGAGCAGTTCTTC
CASKLWDTSYNEQFF